This entry lists 29 T cell receptor beta chains sequenced from one sample in a study of shared clonotypes between healthy human individuals. Naive-designated CD8 cells lacked CD45RO, were positively enriched for CCR7, and omitted terminally differentiated effector memory CD45RA+ cells. The table came from immunoSEQ multiplex PCR; TCRdb's copy has only in-frame clones and leaves some out. The table records some 2,000,000 clones, about 95% of them present only once. The sample was naive CD8+ T cells sorted from blood. The origin of the receptors is a man in his late teens or twenties in good health.

The chain uses TRBV9 and TRBJ2-7, with TRBD2 matching 7 bases. Germline V lookup: CDR1 SGDLS, CDR2 YYNGEE. This CDR3 is built from 14 residues. The trim removed 3 bases at V and 4 bases at J, leaving 7 bases unmatched. As DNA, the CDR3 is TGTGCCAGCAGCGGCGGGGGAGACTTTTACGAGCAGTACTTC. Translating gives CASSGGGDFYEQYF.

The chain combines TRBV19 with TRBJ2-3; D not resolved. This CDR3 has 15 residues. Trimming stripped 4 bases from V and 3 bases from J, with 14 bases between. Per germline, CDR1 LNHDA and CDR2 SQIVND (reference sequence). CDR3 residues: CASSTPGPGTDTQYF. The CDR3 bases are TGTGCCAGTAGTACCCCCGGGCCCGGGACAGATACGCAGTATTTT.

The rearrangement links TRBV7-9 to TRBJ2-7; TRBD1 is a possible D gene (6 bases). CDR1 and CDR2 from the germline V gene are SEHNR and FQNEAQ (reference sequence). The CDR3 is 15 residues long. V lost 5 bases to trimming and J lost 5 bases, with 19 bases between them. The CDR3 sequence is CASSQEQGWAHEQYF. CDR3 DNA: TGTGCCAGCAGCCAAGAACAGGGATGGGCTCACGAGCAGTACTTC.

This rearrangement joins TRBV7-2 to TRBJ2-5, with D perhaps TRBD1 or TRBD2 (5 bases each). The CDR3 runs to 14 residues. The V gene lost 1 base and the J gene lost 4 bases, with 10 bases spanning the gap. CDR1 and CDR2 (germline): SGHTA, FQGNSA. CDR3 region: CASSLVVGGETQYF. The CDR3 coding sequence is TGTGCCAGCAGCTTAGTAGTTGGGGGAGAGACCCAGTACTTC. Full variable domain (outside the CDR3, taken from reference TRBV7-2 and TRBJ2-5): GAGVSQSPSNKVTEKGKDVELRCDPISGHTALYWYRQSLGQGLEFLIYFQGNSAPDKSGLPSDRFSAERTGGSVSTLTIQRTQQEDSAVYLCASSLVVGGETQYFGPGTRLLVL.

This chain links TRBV5-5 with TRBJ2-3, with D maybe TRBD1 (6 bases). The CDR3 runs 14 residues. The germline V gene encodes CDR1 SGHKS and CDR2 YYEKEE (reference sequence). Trimming shortened V by 2 bases and J by 2 bases, and 9 bases separated the two germline ends. DNA of the CDR3: TGTGCCAGCAGCTTTTGGGACAACACAGATACGCAGTATTTT. Residues: CASSFWDNTDTQYF. Complete variable domain (other parts from reference TRBV5-5 and TRBJ2-3): DAGVTQSPTHLIKTRGQQVTLRCSPISGHKSVSWYQQVLGQGPQFIFQYYEKEERGRGNFPDRFSARQFPNYSSELNVNALLLGDSALYLCASSFWDNTDTQYFGPGTRLTVL.

The CDR3 DNA reads TGCGCCAGCAGCTTGGAGCAAAGGATAGTCGACGAGCAGTACTTC. This codes for CASSLEQRIVDEQYF. This chain connects TRBV5-1 to TRBJ2-7; D call uncertain. V lost 0 bases, J lost 5 bases, and 15 bases lay in between. Per the germline V gene, CDR1 is SGHRS and CDR2 is YFSETQ. This CDR3 comprises 15 residues.

The chain links TRBV5-6 to TRBJ1-6, with unresolved D. V was pared by 4 bases and J by 7 bases, with 6 bases between. CDR1 and CDR2 from the germline V gene are SGHDT and YYEEEE. The CDR3 spans 12 residues. The CDR3 region has the DNA TGTGCCAGCAGCGCCGCAAATTCACCCCTCCACTTT. It codes for CASSAANSPLHF.

In this sample, this clone turned up a few times. At the DNA level, this CDR3 is encoded by other sequences in the same sample as well. The J gene is TRBJ1-1, the V gene TRBV30, with D perhaps matching TRBD1 (5 bases). Trimming left V 0 bases short and J 3 bases short, with 5 bases between. Germline-derived CDR1 and CDR2 are GTSNPN and SVGIG (reference sequence). The CDR3 extends over 12 amino acids. CDR3 in DNA: TGTGCCTGGAGTGTACAGGACACTGAAGCTTTCTTT. It encodes CAWSVQDTEAFF.

This chain uses TRBV27 with TRBJ2-7; 11 bases agree with TRBD2. This CDR3 is built from 17 residues. Germline loops: CDR1 MNHEY, CDR2 SMNVEV (reference sequence). The ends lost 6 bases at V and 6 bases at J; junction bases unmatched: 16. CDR3 region: CASSPSPPLAGDGEQYF. DNA of the CDR3: TGTGCCAGCAGCCCTAGTCCTCCACTAGCGGGAGACGGCGAGCAGTACTTC.

This clone was seen more than once but under ten times. This sequence joins TRBV5-1 and TRBJ2-1; D gene uncertain. The CDR3 has 15 amino acids. Germline V gene data show CDR1 as SGHRS and CDR2 as YFSETQ. The V end was cut by 4 bases, the J end by 0 bases, with 11 bases between. In DNA, the CDR3 is TGCGCCAGCAGCGTAACAGCTTCCTCCTACAATGAGCAGTTCTTC. Translation gives CASSVTASSYNEQFF. Looking up the rest from reference TRBV5-1 and TRBJ2-1 gives the full variable domain: KAGVTQTPRYLIKTRGQQVTLSCSPISGHRSVSWYQQTPGQGLQFLFEYFSETQRNKGNFPGRFSGRQFSNSRSEMNVSTLELGDSALYLCASSVTASSYNEQFFGPGTRLTVL.

The chain is built from TRBV7-2 and TRBJ2-7; the D call may be TRBD1 or TRBD2 (5 bases each). Trimming left V 2 bases short and J 7 bases short, with 18 bases between. Germline V lookup: CDR1 SGHTA, CDR2 FQGNSA. The CDR3 is made up of 15 amino acids. The CDR3 region is CASSLSGHYPGEQYF. CDR3 sequence (DNA): TGTGCCAGCAGCTTATCCGGACACTATCCGGGGGAGCAGTACTTC.

Here the CDR3 reads CASSGPRQKPNEQFF. The CDR3, as DNA: TGTGCCAGCAGCGGACCTCGACAGAAACCTAATGAGCAGTTCTTC. The rearrangement links TRBV9 to TRBJ2-1; D perhaps matches TRBD1 (5 bases). Trimming left V 3 bases short and J 7 bases short, with 17 bases between. Germline V gene lookup returns CDR1 SGDLS and CDR2 YYNGEE. The CDR3 loop spans 15 amino acids.

V usage is TRBV7-6 and J usage is TRBJ2-5; possibly TRBD2 for D (6 bases). This CDR3 is built from 14 residues. Germline V CDR1 and CDR2: SGHVS, FNYEAQ. The ends were cut back, 4 bases at V and 7 bases at J, with 16 bases in the middle. The CDR3 sequence: CASSWDSAKGTQYF. The CDR3 DNA is TGTGCCAGCAGCTGGGACTCGGCCAAGGGGACCCAGTACTTC.

To note about this clone: In the same sample, other DNA sequences code for this CDR3. The chain combines TRBV5-1 with TRBJ2-7; D may be TRBD1 (5 bases). With 0 bases removed from V and 2 bases from J, the gap between germline ends came to 9 bases. The CDR3 has 14 residues. Germline CDR1 is SGHRS and CDR2 is YFSETQ. CDR3 bases: TGCGCCAGCAGCTTGGCAGGGTTAACCTACGAGCAGTACTTC. This translates into CASSLAGLTYEQYF.

V is TRBV19 and J is TRBJ1-2; D remains ambiguous. Trimming removed 7 bases from V and 1 base from J, with 22 bases in between. Germline V gene data show CDR1 as LNHDA and CDR2 as SQIVND (reference sequence). The CDR3 runs to 17 residues. The CDR3 DNA reads as TGTGCCAGTACCCAAGAGGCTGGGAGGGTCAATAACTATGGCTACACCTTC. It specifies CASTQEAGRVNNYGYTF.

This clone has a handful of counts. This specimen includes other DNA sequences encoding the same CDR3. The chain is built from TRBV29-1 and TRBJ1-1, with a possible D match to TRBD1 (5 bases). V dropped 3 bases and J dropped 1 base, with 6 bases sitting between them. This CDR3 is built from 12 residues. Germline V gives CDR1 SQVTM, CDR2 ANQGSEA. The CDR3 nucleotides are TGCAGCGTTGAGGGGGAGAACACTGAAGCTTTCTTT. This translates into CSVEGENTEAFF.

V gene TRBV28 combines with J gene TRBJ2-5; possibly TRBD1 for D (5 bases). Germline-derived CDR1 and CDR2 are MDHEN and SYDVKM. This CDR3 has 14 amino acids. The V and J ends lost 3 bases and 4 bases respectively, with 12 bases between them. The CDR3 DNA reads TGTGCCAGCAGTTTGGGGCCGTCGGGAGAGACCCAGTACTTC. Amino acids: CASSLGPSGETQYF.

The chain joins TRBV5-1 to TRBJ1-2, with TRBD1 matching 7 bases. V trimming: 4 bases; J trimming: 2 bases; junction bases outside the gene matches: 2. This CDR3 region has 13 residues. Looked up from germline, CDR1 is SGHRS and CDR2 is YFSETQ. CDR3 nucleotide sequence: TGCGCCAGCAGCCAGGGGGACAACTATGGCTACACCTTC. It translates to CASSQGDNYGYTF.

The chain links TRBV30 to TRBJ2-2; D gene unclear. V lost 2 bases, J lost 7 bases, and 14 bases lay in between. Germline CDR1 GTSNPN, CDR2 SVGIG (reference sequence). There are 14 residues in the CDR3. CDR3 nucleotide sequence: TGTGCCTGGAGTCGCTCACCCGGAAACGGGGAGCTGTTTTTT. Protein: CAWSRSPGNGELFF. The variable domain in full, completed from reference TRBV30 and TRBJ2-2, reads SQTIHQWPATLVQPVGSPLSLECTVEGTSNPNLYWYRQAAGRGLQLLFYSVGIGQISSEVPQNLSASRPQDRQFILSSKKLLLSDSGFYLCAWSRSPGNGELFFGEGSRLTVL.

The CDR3 DNA follows: TGTGCCAGCAGCTTTCGAGGACTAGGCTCCTACGAGCAGTACTTC. Protein sequence: CASSFRGLGSYEQYF. The chain recombines TRBV7-2 with TRBJ2-7, with TRBD2 matching 7 bases. The CDR3 spans 15 residues. V was clipped by 3 bases and J by 0 bases; unmatched bases: 5. CDR1 and CDR2 (germline): SGHTA, FQGNSA.

The rearrangement uses TRBV19 and TRBJ1-2; perhaps TRBD1 as D (5 bases). This CDR3 region has 12 residues. Germline assignment: CDR1 LNHDA and CDR2 SQIVND (reference sequence). V lost 6 bases, J lost 8 bases, and 13 bases lay in between. CDR3 coding DNA: TGTGCCAGTAGGGCAGGGAGTATGGGCTACACCTTC. This encodes CASRAGSMGYTF.

V is TRBV4-2 and J is TRBJ2-1; 9 bases line up with TRBD1. CDR1 is LGHNA and CDR2 is YNFKEQ in the germline V gene. V lost 0 bases to trimming and J lost 5 bases; unmatched junction nucleotides: 5. The CDR3 contains 16 residues. The CDR3 spells CASSQELWTGDNEQFF. DNA for the CDR3: TGTGCCAGCAGCCAAGAACTGTGGACAGGGGACAATGAGCAGTTCTTC.

This chain joins TRBV11-2 and TRBJ1-2; D may be TRBD1 (5 bases). CDR3 length: 14 amino acids. The germline V gene has CDR1 SGHAT and CDR2 FQNNGV. V was pared by 5 bases and J by 4 bases, with 14 bases between. This CDR3 reads CASSQSGSGYGYTF. DNA of the CDR3: TGTGCCAGCAGCCAGTCAGGGTCCGGCTATGGCTACACCTTC. Together with reference TRBV11-2 and TRBJ1-2, the CDR3 gives the full variable domain: EAGVAQSPRYKIIEKRQSVAFWCNPISGHATLYWYQQILGQGPKLLIQFQNNGVVDDSQLPKDRFSAERLKGVDSTLKIQPAKLEDSAVYLCASSQSGSGYGYTFGSGTRLTVV.

The chain is built from TRBV5-1 and TRBJ2-6, with D maybe TRBD2 (6 bases). The V end was cut by 4 bases, the J end by 8 bases, with 10 bases between. Looked up from germline, CDR1 is SGHRS and CDR2 is YFSETQ. The CDR3 totals 13 residues. DNA for the CDR3: TGCGCCAGCAGCAGTGGGGGGACCAACGTCCTGACTTTC. Its protein product is CASSSGGTNVLTF.

The table lists this clone with a count of one. The genes are TRBV19 and TRBJ1-6; tentatively, D is TRBD1 (5 bases). V dropped 5 bases and J dropped 3 bases, with 11 bases sitting between them. CDR1 LNHDA and CDR2 SQIVND come from the germline V gene (reference sequence). CDR3 length: 15 residues. The CDR3 nucleotides read TGTGCCAGTAGTCTTAGAGGGGACTATAATTCACCCCTCCACTTT. This encodes CASSLRGDYNSPLHF.

This clone was observed a single time. As DNA, the CDR3 is TGTGCCAGCAGTCCGTTGACAGGGAGCACTGAAGCTTTCTTT. This encodes CASSPLTGSTEAFF. The rearrangement joins TRBV6-5 to TRBJ1-1; 7 bases are shared with TRBD1. CDR1 MNHEY and CDR2 SVGAGI come from the germline V gene. CDR3 length: 14 residues. The ends lost 5 bases at V and 4 bases at J; junction bases unmatched: 7.

This clone was observed a single time. The chain uses TRBV7-9 and TRBJ1-4; D remains unclear. This CDR3 region has 12 residues. The ends were cut back, 5 bases at V and 8 bases at J, with 9 bases in the middle. Germline loops: CDR1 SEHNR, CDR2 FQNEAQ (reference sequence). The CDR3 protein is CASSPGDEKLFF. DNA for the CDR3: TGTGCCAGCAGCCCGGGAGACGAAAAACTGTTTTTT.

This CDR3 reads CASSQVLNTGELFF. The DNA for the CDR3 is TGCGCCAGCAGCCAAGTCCTGAACACCGGGGAGCTGTTTTTT. This chain connects TRBV4-1 to TRBJ2-2; unclear D gene. V shed 1 base and J shed 1 base, with 4 bases lying between them. Germline V gives CDR1 MGHRA, CDR2 YSYEKL. The CDR3 consists of 14 residues.

The CDR3 here is CASSTGGIGYTF. As DNA, the CDR3 is TGTGCCAGCAGCACAGGGGGGATTGGCTACACCTTC. The chain is built from TRBV27 and TRBJ1-2, with 8 bases aligning to TRBD1. The V segment lost 6 bases and the J segment 7 bases; nucleotides outside the gene matches: 4. Per the germline V gene, CDR1 is MNHEY and CDR2 is SMNVEV (reference sequence). This CDR3 comprises 12 residues.